This TCR beta chain was obtained from a study of T-cell reconstitution after alpha-beta-depleted transplantation in children. The library targeted TCRbeta and was prepared with unique molecular identifiers. TCRdb passed the PCR reads through MiXCR, listing each CDR3 protein once. The sample consists of a few hundred thousand distinct CDR3 sequences, roughly a tenth of them appearing once. Trimming took 0 bases from V and 0 from J, leaving 12 bases between them. CDR1 and CDR2 from the germline V gene are DFQATT and SNEGSKA (reference sequence). This CDR3 is 15 amino acids long. This clonotype has more than one count but fewer than ten.

This chain joins TRBV20-1 and TRBJ2-7; no firm D call. The sample here was PBMCs from the stem cell graft donor, taken from the stem cell graft. The origin of this receptor is a human donor who donated a stem cell graft to a child with SCID. The CDR3 DNA sequence: TGCAGTGCTAGAGATCTTTGGGTGAACTCCTACGAGCAGTACTTC. Its protein is CSARDLWVNSYEQYF.